These T cell receptor beta chains were read from a single sample in a study of vaccination effects on CD4 cells after COVID-19. Clones were sequenced by immunoSEQ multiplex PCR, and TCRdb holds only the in-frame ones, with some missing. The sample lists roughly 35,000 clones; 55% to 85% were seen once. For these receptors, no antigen is known. The sample consisted of CD4+ T cells from PBMCs cultured with HCoV-OC43 spike peptides, taken before COVID-19 vaccination. The source of these receptors is a human donor who received a COVID-19 vaccine. Both conserved end residues are trimmed from each CDR3. The order of the fields is D gene, V gene, CDR3 protein. A D gene is named only where the DNA matches it firmly.

D: .
V: TRBV11-1
CDR3: ASSQRNFRSAF

D: .
V: TRBV18
CDR3: ASSPGAVSYNEQF

D: .
V: TRBV9
CDR3: ASSVEQGAYNSPLH

D: .
V: TRBV6-6
CDR3: ASREVGDLGNTIY

D: TRBD1
V: TRBV2
CDR3: ASSVTGGTGELF

D: .
V: TRBV6-6
CDR3: ASSQPDRNTEAF

D: TRBD2
V: TRBV3-1/TRBV3-2
CDR3: ASSQDSTSGSKF

D: TRBD2
V: TRBV11-3
CDR3: ASSHQLLAGGPPYNEQF

D: .
V: TRBV6-2/TRBV6-3
CDR3: ASSYPSFRGTDTQY

D: .
V: TRBV2
CDR3: ASSEALGQLNYGYT

D: TRBD2
V: TRBV11-2
CDR3: ASSSRLPGLGGSGNEQF

D: .
V: TRBV7-9
CDR3: ASSSDSSSYNEQF

D: TRBD1
V: TRBV29-1
CDR3: SVVRRTGGETQY

D: TRBD1
V: TRBV7-2
CDR3: ASSFEGARGYT

D: TRBD2
V: TRBV3-1/TRBV3-2
CDR3: ASSQVVGLAVHTQY

D: .
V: TRBV12-5
CDR3: ASGLVLGTGLSGNTIY

D: TRBD2
V: TRBV18
CDR3: ASSPSGGIETQY

D: .
V: TRBV12-3/TRBV12-4
CDR3: ASADSRNYGYT

D: TRBD1
V: TRBV5-6
CDR3: ASSPNTGQGYNEQF

D: .
V: TRBV7-3
CDR3: ASSGDTGELF

D: .
V: TRBV29-1
CDR3: SVGGRSYEQY

D: .
V: TRBV10-3
CDR3: AISEGGAAEAF

D: TRBD1
V: TRBV4-1
CDR3: ASSQADRDTGELF

D: TRBD2
V: TRBV10-3
CDR3: AISELGGRASRNMNTGELF

D: .
V: TRBV28
CDR3: ASIRGGNTGELF

D: .
V: TRBV5-8
CDR3: ASSLERVADTQY